Sequencing of this T cell receptor beta chain was carried out in a study of blood T cell repertoires in COVID-19. About the research overall: From the United States, Italy and Spain came samples of acute and convalescent COVID-19. PBMCs, B-cell-depleted T cells, or T cells were the source of the cDNA or gDNA that made up the material.

The authors' processing: Reference gene primer amplification in the assay estimated nucleated cell counts. The data were produced by immunoSEQ multiplex PCR, yet TCRdb's version contains in-frame clones alone and is incomplete. The V and J calls and clone size come from that table; D and trimming were worked out from the DNA. The table lists some 75,000 clones, around nine tenths of them singletons, with around 7% in the top ten. With respect to this clone: The germline gene is not matched at one end of the junction; a read error may be the cause.

This CDR3 contains 10 residues. The germline CDR1 and CDR2 sequences are MNHEY and SVGEGT. The sequencing sample was made of peripheral blood. The source is a human donor in a cohort sampled during active COVID-19. J is TRBJ1-5 and V is TRBV6-2 or TRBV6-3, with no clear D. CDR3 coding DNA: TGTGCCAGCGGCCATCAGCCCCAGCGTTTT. This codes for CASGHQPQRF.